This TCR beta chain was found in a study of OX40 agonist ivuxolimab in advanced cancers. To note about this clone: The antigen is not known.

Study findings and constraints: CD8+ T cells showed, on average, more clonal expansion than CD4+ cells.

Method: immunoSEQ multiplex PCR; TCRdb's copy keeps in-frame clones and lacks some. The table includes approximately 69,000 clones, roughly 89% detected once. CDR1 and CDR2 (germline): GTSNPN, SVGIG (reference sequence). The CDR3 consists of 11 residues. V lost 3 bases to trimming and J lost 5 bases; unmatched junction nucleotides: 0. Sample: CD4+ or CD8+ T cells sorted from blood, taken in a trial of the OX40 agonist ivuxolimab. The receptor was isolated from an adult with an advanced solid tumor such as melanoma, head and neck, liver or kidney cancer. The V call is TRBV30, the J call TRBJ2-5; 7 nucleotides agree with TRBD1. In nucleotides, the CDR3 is TGTGCCTGGAGACAGGGGGAGACCCAGTACTTC. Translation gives CAWRQGETQYF. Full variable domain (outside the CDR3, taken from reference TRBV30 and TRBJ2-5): SQTIHQWPATLVQPVGSPLSLECTVEGTSNPNLYWYRQAAGRGLQLLFYSVGIGQISSEVPQNLSASRPQDRQFILSSKKLLLSDSGFYLCAWRQGETQYFGPGTRLLVL.